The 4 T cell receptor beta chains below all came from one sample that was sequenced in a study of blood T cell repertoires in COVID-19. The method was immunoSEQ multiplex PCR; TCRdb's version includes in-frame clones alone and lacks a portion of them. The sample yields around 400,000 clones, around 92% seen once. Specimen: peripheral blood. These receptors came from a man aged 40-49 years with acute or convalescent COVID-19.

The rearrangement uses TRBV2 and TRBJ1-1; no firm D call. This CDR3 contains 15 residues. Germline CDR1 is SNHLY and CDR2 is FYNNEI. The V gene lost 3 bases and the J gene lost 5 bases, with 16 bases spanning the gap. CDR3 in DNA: TGTGCCAGCAGTGAGGGCAGGTCCGTTCCTACTGAAGCTTTCTTT. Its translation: CASSEGRSVPTEAFF.

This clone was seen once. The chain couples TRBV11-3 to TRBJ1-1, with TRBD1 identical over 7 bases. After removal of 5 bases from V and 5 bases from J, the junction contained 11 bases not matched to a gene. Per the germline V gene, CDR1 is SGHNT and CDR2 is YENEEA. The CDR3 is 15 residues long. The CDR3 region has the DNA TGTGCCAGCAGCGAGGGTACAGGGGCGGAGACTGAAGCTTTCTTT. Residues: CASSEGTGAETEAFF.

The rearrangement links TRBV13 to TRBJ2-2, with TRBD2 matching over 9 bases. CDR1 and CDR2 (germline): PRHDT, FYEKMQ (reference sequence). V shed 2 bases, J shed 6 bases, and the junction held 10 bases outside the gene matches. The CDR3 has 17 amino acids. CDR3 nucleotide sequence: TGTGCCAGCAGCTTACTAGCGGGGCTCAGAAGGTCCGGGGAGCTGTTTTTT. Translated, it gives CASSLLAGLRRSGELFF.

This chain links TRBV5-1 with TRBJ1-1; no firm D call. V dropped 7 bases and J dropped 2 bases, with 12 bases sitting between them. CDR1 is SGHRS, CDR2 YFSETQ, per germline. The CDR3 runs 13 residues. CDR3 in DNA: TGCGCCAGCGGAGTCGGACTTAACACTGAAGCTTTCTTT. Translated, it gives CASGVGLNTEAFF.